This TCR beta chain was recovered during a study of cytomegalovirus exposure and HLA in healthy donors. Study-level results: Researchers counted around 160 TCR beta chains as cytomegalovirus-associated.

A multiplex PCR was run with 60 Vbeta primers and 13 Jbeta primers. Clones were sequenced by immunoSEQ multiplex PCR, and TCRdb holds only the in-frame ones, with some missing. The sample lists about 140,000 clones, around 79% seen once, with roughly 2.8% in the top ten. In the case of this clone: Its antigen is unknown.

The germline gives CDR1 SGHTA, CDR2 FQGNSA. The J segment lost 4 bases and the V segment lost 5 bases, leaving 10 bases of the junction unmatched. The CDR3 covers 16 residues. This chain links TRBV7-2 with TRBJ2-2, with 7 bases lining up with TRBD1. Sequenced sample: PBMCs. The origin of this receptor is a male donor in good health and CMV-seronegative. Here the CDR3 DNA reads TGTGCCAGCAGCGCACCGACAGGGATTGCCACCGGGGAGCTGTTTTTT. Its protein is CASSAPTGIATGELFF.